Following are 18 T cell receptor beta chains from one sample sequenced in a study of T cells after yellow fever vaccination. TCRdb passed the 5' RACE reads through MiXCR, listing each CDR3 protein once. The repertoire holds about 27,000 distinct CDR3 sequences, 4.5% seen once, with roughly two fifths in the top ten. This sample comprised PBMCs, either bulk or a sorted T-cell subset (CD4+, CD8+, memory, or dextramer-sorted; not recorded which), obtained on the day of the yellow fever booster vaccination. The receptors shown here come from a man aged 18 to 35 who received the YFV17D yellow fever vaccine.

This clonotype was observed at least ten times. The rearrangement uses TRBV24-1 and TRBJ1-5; D possibly corresponds to TRBD1 (5 bases). The CDR3 consists of 15 residues. CDR1 is KGHDR, CDR2 SFDVKD, per germline. Trimming shortened V by 0 bases and J by 1 base, and 6 bases separated the two germline ends. The CDR3 DNA follows: TGTGCCACCAGTGATTTGGGGGGAAGCAATCAGCCCCAGCATTTT. It codes for CATSDLGGSNQPQHF.

Many counts were recorded for this clonotype. The CDR3 DNA follows: TGTGCCAGCTGGGACAGCGCGAACACCGGGGAGCTGTTTTTT. This translates into CASWDSANTGELFF. The rearrangement joins TRBV6-2 or TRBV6-3 to TRBJ2-2; TRBD1 matches 7 bases. The CDR3 is made up of 14 amino acids. V lost 8 bases and J lost 0; bases outside the gene matches: 3. The V gene's germline CDR1 is MNHEY and CDR2 SVGEGT.

In its sample, this clonotype was seen many times. This chain uses TRBV6-1 with TRBJ1-2, with D perhaps TRBD1 (6 bases). The CDR3 sequence is 15 residues long. Germline loops: CDR1 MNHNS, CDR2 SASEGT. The V end was cut by 1 base, the J end by 6 bases, with 15 bases between. The CDR3 bases are TGTGCCAGCAGTGAAGGCTGGGGGCGGGAGAATGGCTACACCTTC. Amino acid sequence: CASSEGWGRENGYTF.

This chain links TRBV18 with TRBJ2-5; perhaps TRBD1 as D (5 bases). This CDR3 is built from 15 residues. Between the trimmed V and J ends, which lost 4 bases and 1 base, there was a span of 13 bases. The V gene's germline CDR1 is KGHSH and CDR2 LQKENI. CDR3 bases: TGTGCCAGCTCACGACCGGCCCAGGGCCAAGAGACCCAGTACTTC. Translation gives CASSRPAQGQETQYF.

This clonotype has ten or more counts. The V call is TRBV20-1, the J call TRBJ1-2; unclear D gene. The V end was cut by 3 bases, the J end by 2 bases, with 16 bases between. The CDR3 loop spans 15 amino acids. Germline V lookup: CDR1 DFQATT, CDR2 SNEGSKA (reference sequence). Here the CDR3 reads CSASLHPSANYGYTF. The CDR3 DNA is TGCAGTGCTAGTTTACACCCCAGCGCCAACTATGGCTACACCTTC.

The sample holds many counts of this clonotype. V usage is TRBV7-8 and J usage is TRBJ2-1, with D unclear. V gave up 1 base and J gave up 9 bases, with 7 bases separating them. Germline V CDR1 and CDR2: SGHVS, FQNEAQ. The CDR3 has 12 amino acids. The CDR3 loop is CASSLVGVEQFF. DNA of the CDR3: TGTGCCAGCAGCTTAGTTGGAGTTGAGCAGTTCTTC.

This clonotype was counted ten times or more. This chain uses TRBV29-1 with TRBJ1-2; tentative D call: TRBD1 (6 bases). CDR1 and CDR2 from the germline V gene are SQVTM and ANQGSEA. CDR3 length equals 13 residues. Between the trimmed V and J ends, which lost 4 bases and 6 bases, there was a span of 15 bases. CDR3 sequence reads: CSVGVGGADGYTF. For the CDR3, the DNA is TGCAGCGTTGGCGTAGGGGGGGCTGATGGCTACACCTTC. Complete variable domain (other parts from reference TRBV29-1 and TRBJ1-2): SAVISQKPSRDICQRGTSLTIQCQVDSQVTMMFWYRQQPGQSLTLIATANQGSEATYESGFVIDKFPISRPNLTFSTLTVSNMSPEDSSIYLCSVGVGGADGYTFGSGTRLTVV.

Many counts were recorded for this clonotype. The rearrangement links TRBV4-2 to TRBJ2-5; the match to TRBD2 covers 11 bases. The J segment lost 5 bases and the V segment lost 3 bases, leaving 5 bases of the junction unmatched. Germline lookup yields CDR1 LGHNA and CDR2 YNFKEQ. This CDR3 has 15 amino acids. CDR3 residues: CASSHLRLAGETQYF. In DNA form, the CDR3 reads TGTGCCAGCAGCCACCTCAGACTAGCGGGGGAGACCCAGTACTTC.

This clonotype has ten or more counts. The chain recombines TRBV7-9 with TRBJ1-1; D possibly corresponds to TRBD1 (5 bases). CDR3 size: 16 residues. Deletions cut 6 bases from V and 1 base from J, with 18 bases between. The germline V gene has CDR1 SEHNR and CDR2 FQNEAQ (reference sequence). CDR3 sequence: CASSRGQSSGNTEAFF. The CDR3 coding sequence is TGTGCCAGCAGTCGGGGCCAGTCTAGTGGGAACACTGAAGCTTTCTTT.

This clonotype was counted ten times or more. The gene calls are TRBV7-9 and TRBJ2-5; D perhaps matches TRBD1 (6 bases). Germline loops: CDR1 SEHNR, CDR2 FQNEAQ (reference sequence). CDR3 length equals 13 residues. Trimming left V 3 bases short and J 7 bases short, with 12 bases between. CDR3 nucleotide sequence: TGTGCCAGCAGCTTGGACAGAGATGGGACCCAGTACTTC. Translation: CASSLDRDGTQYF. The variable domain in full, with the rest retrieved from reference TRBV7-9 and TRBJ2-5, is DTGVSQNPRHKITKRGQNVTFRCDPISEHNRLYWYRQTLGQGPEFLTYFQNEAQLEKSRLLSDRFSAERPKGSFSTLEIQRTEQGDSAMYLCASSLDRDGTQYFGPGTRLLVL.

This chain connects TRBV19 to TRBJ2-1, with a possible D match to TRBD1 (6 bases). V gave up 5 bases and J gave up 12 bases, with 17 bases separating them. The germline CDR1 and CDR2 sequences are LNHDA and SQIVND (reference sequence). The CDR3 covers 13 residues. This CDR3 reads CASSVGTLLTQFF. The CDR3 DNA reads TGTGCCAGTAGTGTCGGGACACTACTTACGCAGTTCTTC.

This clonotype has a count of ten or more. The V and J genes are TRBV2 and TRBJ2-1; 7 nucleotides align to TRBD2. Germline V gene data show CDR1 as SNHLY and CDR2 as FYNNEI. Trimming cost V 7 bases and J 7 bases; bases outside gene matches: 4. The CDR3 totals 12 residues. The CDR3 protein is CASKGGGNEQFF. Written as DNA, the CDR3 is TGTGCCAGCAAGGGCGGGGGTAATGAGCAGTTCTTC.

This clonotype was detected ten times or more. The rearrangement uses TRBV9 and TRBJ2-5; 7 nucleotides agree with TRBD2. V lost 5 bases, J lost 1 base, and 5 bases stayed unmatched. CDR1 SGDLS and CDR2 YYNGEE come from the germline V gene. CDR3 length: 14 residues. The CDR3 DNA reads as TGTGCCAGCAGTATCTCTAGCGGCCAAGAGACCCAGTACTTC. The encoded protein is CASSISSGQETQYF.

This clonotype has more than one count but fewer than ten. This chain connects TRBV5-1 to TRBJ2-3, with TRBD1 matching over 8 bases. The germline CDR1 and CDR2 sequences are SGHRS and YFSETQ. The CDR3 spans 12 residues. The V segment lost 5 bases and the J segment 4 bases; nucleotides outside the gene matches: 0. The CDR3 bases are TGCGCCAGCAGACAGGGGGCAGATACGCAGTATTTT. It is translated as CASRQGADTQYF.

This clonotype was picked up many times. This chain uses TRBV5-1 with TRBJ2-3; no firm D call. The V end was cut by 5 bases, the J end by 0 bases, with 10 bases between. The CDR3 has 14 amino acids. Germline CDR1 and CDR2: SGHRS and YFSETQ. In DNA, the CDR3 is TGCGCCAGCAGGGAACGTCCTAGCACAGATACGCAGTATTTT. It yields the protein CASRERPSTDTQYF.

This clonotype was counted ten times or more. The chain joins TRBV20-1 to TRBJ1-1, with D possibly TRBD1 on 5 matching bases. This CDR3 is 13 amino acids long. Germline CDR1 is DFQATT and CDR2 is SNEGSKA (reference sequence). V was pared by 2 bases and J by 11 bases, with 18 bases between. CDR3 coding DNA: TGCAGTGCTAGAAAAAGGGGACCGTCGGGGGCTTTCTTT. Its protein product is CSARKRGPSGAFF.

This clonotype is judged medium-sized. The chain's CDR3 is CSARPPDTEAFF. The CDR3 DNA sequence: TGCAGTGCCCGCCCCCCAGACACTGAAGCTTTCTTT. The chain joins TRBV20-1 to TRBJ1-1; D not certain. There are 12 residues in the CDR3. V was clipped by 6 bases and J by 3 bases, with 11 bases between them. CDR1 and CDR2 (germline): DFQATT, SNEGSKA (reference sequence).

This clonotype was counted many times. This chain uses TRBV12-3 or TRBV12-4 with TRBJ1-6; TRBD1 matches at 7 bases. V gave up 5 bases and J gave up 8 bases; unmatched junction bases: 6. This CDR3 is 14 amino acids long. The CDR3 coding sequence is TGTGCCAGCAGTCCTACAGGGGACGATTCACCCCTCCACTTT. This gives the protein CASSPTGDDSPLHF.